Listed below are T cell receptor beta chains from one sample, sequenced in a study of CD8 T cells in Susac syndrome. One entry per CDR3 protein results from TCRdb running MiXCR on the immunoSEQ multiplex PCR reads. The repertoire holds about 200,000 distinct CDR3 sequences, with 90% to 96% as singletons. Sequenced: CD4+ T cells from PBMCs. The receptors come from a human donor with multiple sclerosis. CDR3s include the opening cysteine and the closing phenylalanine or tryptophan.

TRBV29-1,TRBJ2-4,CSVEQLASSDIQYF
TRBV25-1,TRBJ1-1,CASRGHLNTEAFF
TRBV28,TRBJ2-3,CASSLSRDTQYF
TRBV20-1,TRBJ2-1,CSARRPLNEQFF
TRBV12-3/TRBV12-4,TRBJ1-5,CASSPAGQGGHQPQHF
TRBV30,TRBJ2-5,CAWSPATGGPRQETQYF
TRBV20-1,TRBJ1-4,CSAREHRTEKLFF
TRBV5-6,TRBJ1-6,CASTLGDRDHSPLHF
TRBV5-1,TRBJ1-5,CASSLAGTNQPQHF
TRBV6-1,TRBJ2-1,CASRLELPYNEQFF
TRBV5-1,TRBJ2-1,CASIREGEQFF
TRBV20-1,TRBJ2-5,CSARDPRVAGETQYF
TRBV7-9,TRBJ1-1,CASSLGGRTTEAFF
TRBV20-1,TRBJ2-5,CSAMGLQQETQYF
TRBV27,TRBJ1-2,CASSTNPGTGATFSYTF
TRBV30,TRBJ2-7,CAWRGRLGTSPYEQYF
TRBV6-1,TRBJ1-5,CASSEAGAGNQPQHF
TRBV29-1,TRBJ1-2,CSVGAGRHGYTF
TRBV29-1,TRBJ2-1,CSVEGSGYNEQFF
TRBV20-1,TRBJ1-6,CSASRSVVNSPLHF
TRBV15,TRBJ2-7,CATSRDSIGDEQYF
TRBV7-9,TRBJ1-1,CASSWEQGRTAEAFF
TRBV3-1,TRBJ2-5,CASSQDSETQYF
TRBV28,TRBJ2-3,CASSLQGESWYF
TRBV6-5,TRBJ1-2,CASRGSSLNYGYTF
TRBV11-2,TRBJ1-1,CASSHLNTEAFF
TRBV5-1,TRBJ1-1,CASSLRQFGSEAFF
TRBV7-8,TRBJ2-3,CASSTNTDTQYF
TRBV30,TRBJ1-2,CAWSHTTGKLWGYTF
TRBV19,TRBJ2-1,CASSLLSRDEQFF